What follows describes a single T cell receptor beta chain. In the original analysis: Reference gene primers were amplified, and this amplification served to estimate nucleated cell counts. Produced via immunoSEQ multiplex PCR; TCRdb's table is partial and in-frame only. V and J calls plus clone size are reproduced from that table; the DNA served to infer D and trimming. The table lists approximately 85,000 clones, about 90% of them singletons. These data come from a study of blood T cell repertoires in COVID-19. On the study more broadly: Spain, Italy and the United States supplied samples that represented acute and convalescent COVID-19. PBMCs, B-cell-depleted T cells, or T cells were the source of the cDNA or gDNA that made up the material.

This CDR3 is 18 amino acids long. Trimming took 4 bases from V and 0 from J, leaving 21 bases between them. Germline lookup yields CDR1 SGHRS and CDR2 YFSETQ. Sequences were obtained from peripheral blood. This TCR was sampled from a woman aged 50 to 65 in a cohort sampled during active COVID-19. V gene TRBV5-1 combines with J gene TRBJ2-3; D possibly corresponds to TRBD1 (5 bases). As DNA, the CDR3 is TGCGCCAGCAGCCCACCCACAACTCCAGGGCTTAGCACAGATACGCAGTATTTT. Translation: CASSPPTTPGLSTDTQYF.